This TCR beta chain was profiled in a study of T cells after yellow fever vaccination (dated by TCRdb to about 2019). Concerning the study at large: The SMART-Seq v4 Ultra Low Input RNA kit was used to prepare libraries from fractions with low cell numbers. The cohort comprised two healthy male donors, one aged 18 to 30 and one aged 30 to 40 years. Blood samples were taken at several timepoints before and after primary and secondary immunization, and bulk PBMC replicates and cell subsets were isolated. To track T-cell clones before and after primary and booster YFV17D yellow fever vaccination, bulk TCR alpha and beta repertoires were sequenced longitudinally.

General findings and caveats noted by the study authors: Computational filtering was needed because FACS-sorted repertoires could contain abundant contaminating clonotypes from the bulk population. Most clones expanded after primary vaccination were re-detected after the booster (almost 98% of CD4 and around 86% of CD8), suggesting broad memory maintenance. The secondary T-cell response was found to be weaker but faster than the primary response, with a peak reached on day 5 rather than on day 15. A small share of clonotypes occurred in both CD4 and CD8 compartments, likely arising from convergent recombination. Because only a couple of donors were included in the study, the extent to which the findings can be generalized is limited.

TCR cDNA was synthesized by 5'RACE template switching, which introduced a universal primer site and unique molecular identifiers. Priming of cDNA synthesis was performed from both the TCR alpha and TCR beta constant segments. Two PCR steps were used to amplify libraries, with sample barcodes and sequencing adapters being added in the second step. Sequencing of the libraries was done on either Illumina HiSeq 2500 (2x100 bp) or NovaSeq (2x150 bp). Per the authors' processing: MIGEC was used to demultiplex reads and collapse the reads into UMI consensus sequences, and MiXCR was used for V(D)J alignment. Vaccine-responding clonotypes were defined with edgeR using replicate PBMC samples, requiring FDR below 0.01 and a log2 fold change above 5 up to day 15. Bulk clonotypes were assigned CD4 or CD8 identity according to which sequenced CD4 or CD8 repertoire held them at higher abundance. Using fastp at Q25 and MiXCR, TCRdb reprocessed the public reads and kept productive beta chains. Rows matching on CDR3 protein sequence are summarized as one entry with the most common DNA and genes. The authors' filters were not applied to this entry. The sample table shows about 68,000 distinct CDR3 sequences, and 5% to 8% are seen once. The top ten constitute 37% of the sample.

Taken with the paper, the label for treatment or condition translates to: live attenuated yellow fever vaccine strain. A standard Ficoll-Paque protocol was used to isolate PBMCs from peripheral blood. CD4 and CD8 T-cell fractions were isolated with Dynabeads CD4 and CD8 positive selection kits. TriZol was used to extract RNA from bulk PBMCs, from CD4 and CD8 fractions, and from dextramer-positive and dextramer-negative fractions. V lost 5 bases and J lost 3 bases, and the count of bases not matched to a germline gene is 5. The CDR3, cysteine through phenylalanine, is 15 amino acids long. The kept DNA is CDR3 alone, 45 bases in frame from the first base. This clonotype was seen at least ten times. What this receptor recognizes is not known. Base qualities are not provided; no much larger clone lies one nucleotide away.

The V and J segments used are TRBV12-3 or TRBV12-4 and TRBJ2-2; TRBD1 aligns with 8 central bases. The TCR comes from a man aged 18 to 29 who received the YFV17D yellow fever vaccine. The sample consisted of CD8+ T cells sorted from PBMCs, taken more than 40 days after the first yellow fever vaccination. The DNA is as follows: TGTGCCAGCAGTCCGGGACAGGTTTACACCGGGGAGCTGTTTTTT. It specifies CASSPGQVYTGELFF.